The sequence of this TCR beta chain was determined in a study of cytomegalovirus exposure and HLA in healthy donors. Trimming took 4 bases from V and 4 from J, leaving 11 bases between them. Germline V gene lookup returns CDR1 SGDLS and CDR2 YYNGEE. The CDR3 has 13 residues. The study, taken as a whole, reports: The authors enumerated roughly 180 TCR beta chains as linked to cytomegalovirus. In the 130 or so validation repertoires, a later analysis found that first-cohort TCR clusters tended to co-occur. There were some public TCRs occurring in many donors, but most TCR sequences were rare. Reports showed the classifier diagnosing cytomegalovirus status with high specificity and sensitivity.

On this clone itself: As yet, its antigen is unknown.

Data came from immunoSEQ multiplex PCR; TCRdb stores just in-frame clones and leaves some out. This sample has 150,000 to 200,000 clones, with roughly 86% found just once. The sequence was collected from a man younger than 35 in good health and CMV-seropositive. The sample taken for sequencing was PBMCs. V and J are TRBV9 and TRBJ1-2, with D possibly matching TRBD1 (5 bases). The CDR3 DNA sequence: TGTGCCAGCAGCCTGGGGGGGAGCTATGGCTACACCTTC. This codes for CASSLGGSYGYTF.